A single sample is the source of the 10 T cell receptor beta chains below, sequenced in a study of T cell repertoires in cytomegalovirus infection. No antigens are known for them. From the reads, TCRdb called clonotypes with MiXCR, one entry per CDR3 protein. The sample has about 890,000 distinct CDR3 sequences; roughly 31% are singletons. Sequences were derived from cultured CD8+ T cells from PBMCs, sampled from culture after CMV antigen stimulation. The receptor source for this set is a human donor in good health (CMV status not recorded). Some clones in this sample may be carry-over from other donors' samples.

The rearrangement links TRBV19 to TRBJ1-1; no firm D call. Germline loops: CDR1 LNHDA, CDR2 SQIVND (reference sequence). V lost 3 bases and J lost 5, with 13 bases in between. This CDR3 has 14 residues. CDR3 DNA: TGTGCCAGTAGTATGGGAGGGAGATGGACTGAAGCTTTCTTT. The encoded protein is CASSMGGRWTEAFF.

The rearrangement links TRBV12-5 to TRBJ2-5, with D possibly being TRBD2 (7 bases). The V and J ends lost 2 bases and 5 bases respectively, with 12 bases between them. The CDR3 consists of 14 residues. The germline CDR1 and CDR2 sequences are LGHNT and FRNRAP. DNA of the CDR3: TGTGCTAGTGGTTTGTGGGGGGGCCTGGAGACCCAGTACTTC. Protein product: CASGLWGGLETQYF.

The chain is built from TRBV20-1 and TRBJ2-1; 8 bases match TRBD2. Germline assignment: CDR1 DFQATT and CDR2 SNEGSKA (reference sequence). The CDR3 is 13 residues long. CDR3 in amino acids: CSSRERGYNEQFF. The DNA for the CDR3 is TGCAGCTCCCGGGAGCGGGGGTACAATGAGCAGTTCTTC.

In this sample, this clonotype turned up a few times. The chain uses TRBV7-6 and TRBJ2-1; a possible D gene is TRBD1 (5 bases). Germline-derived CDR1 and CDR2 are SGHVS and FNYEAQ. V was shortened by 4 bases and J by 0 bases, with 16 bases between the two germline ends. This CDR3 spans 17 amino acids. The CDR3 spells CASSSQGRPSSYNEQFF. The DNA for the CDR3 is TGTGCCAGCAGCTCGCAGGGCCGCCCTAGCTCCTACAATGAGCAGTTCTTC.

This clonotype was observed a handful of times. The chain joins TRBV6-2 or TRBV6-3 to TRBJ2-3; D is undetermined. Germline CDR1 reads MNHEY; CDR2 reads SVGEGT. This CDR3 contains 12 residues. The V end was cut by 8 bases, the J end by 4 bases, with 10 bases between. The CDR3 coding sequence is TGTGCCAGCTCAGTAGATTCAGATACGCAGTATTTT. As protein: CASSVDSDTQYF.

There are a few counts of this clonotype. The rearrangement uses TRBV7-6 and TRBJ2-2; 7 bases fit TRBD2. Trimming cost V 8 bases and J 3 bases; bases outside gene matches: 3. The CDR3 runs to 13 residues. Germline V gives CDR1 SGHVS, CDR2 FNYEAQ. CDR3 DNA: TGTGCCAGCTTACGGGGGGACACCGGGGAGCTGTTTTTT. This gives the protein CASLRGDTGELFF.

This clonotype has more than one count but fewer than ten. The rearrangement joins TRBV5-6 to TRBJ2-6, with D hard to call. CDR3 size: 17 residues. Trimming left V 0 bases short and J 0 bases short, with 10 bases between. Germline V lookup: CDR1 SGHDT, CDR2 YYEEEE. CDR3 coding DNA: TGTGCCAGCAGCTTGGGTTCCGACTTCTCTGGGGCCAACGTCCTGACTTTC. Translated, it gives CASSLGSDFSGANVLTF.

The chain couples TRBV3-1 to TRBJ2-1; 12 bases agree with TRBD2. Germline loops: CDR1 LGHDT, CDR2 YNNKEL (reference sequence). V was pared by 0 bases and J by 8 bases, with 8 bases of the junction left unmatched. The CDR3 consists of 17 residues. The CDR3: CASSQDPLAGGRHEQFF. The CDR3 coding sequence is TGTGCCAGCAGCCAAGACCCTCTAGCGGGGGGGAGGCATGAGCAGTTCTTC.

Many counts were recorded for this clonotype. This chain links TRBV7-2 with TRBJ1-5; possibly TRBD1 for D (5 bases). CDR3 length: 16 amino acids. Germline V gene sequence: CDR1 SGHTA, CDR2 FQGNSA. Trimming took 4 bases from V and 1 from J, leaving 14 bases between them. The CDR3 protein is CASSSYRGVSNQPQHF. CDR3 DNA sequence: TGTGCCAGCAGCTCCTACCGGGGCGTCAGCAATCAGCCCCAGCATTTT.

This clonotype was picked up a small number of times. The chain couples TRBV7-6 to TRBJ2-1; a possible D gene is TRBD1 (6 bases). The CDR3 length is 13 residues. With 3 bases removed from V and 10 bases from J, the gap between germline ends came to 13 bases. Germline V gives CDR1 SGHVS, CDR2 FNYEAQ. CDR3 region: CASSFQGPGEQFF. CDR3 bases: TGTGCCAGCAGCTTTCAGGGGCCGGGGGAGCAGTTCTTC.